One sample yielded the 13 T cell receptor beta chains listed below, sequenced in a study of cytomegalovirus exposure and HLA in healthy donors. Vbeta (60) and Jbeta (13) primers were used in the PCR. Sequencing used immunoSEQ multiplex PCR; TCRdb keeps in-frame clones, though not all of them. Of 90,000 to 120,000 clones in the sample, about 75% are singletons; the top ten hold approximately 4.8%. Sequencing was done on a sample of PBMCs. Every receptor here comes from a woman between 18 and 30 years old in good health and CMV-seropositive.

The chain combines TRBV6-1 with TRBJ1-3; D not resolved. V was clipped by 4 bases and J by 0 bases, with 4 bases between them. Per the germline V gene, CDR1 is MNHNS and CDR2 is SASEGT. There are 13 residues in the CDR3. The CDR3 nucleotides read TGTGCCAGCAGTGCGGTCTCTGGAAACACCATATATTTT. It is translated as CASSAVSGNTIYF.

The gene calls are TRBV6-4 and TRBJ1-1; perhaps TRBD1 as D (5 bases). CDR3 size: 16 residues. V was pared by 0 bases and J by 4 bases, with 15 bases between. Germline CDR1 is MRHNA and CDR2 is SNTAGT. The CDR3 DNA reads as TGTGCCAGCAGTGACTCGTACCCAGGGTCGATCACTGAAGCTTTCTTT. Translation gives CASSDSYPGSITEAFF.

The rearrangement links TRBV5-4 to TRBJ2-7; TRBD2 might be the D (6 bases). There are 15 residues in the CDR3. Trimming took 0 bases from V and 0 from J, leaving 10 bases between them. Germline CDR1 and CDR2: SGHNT and YYREEE (reference sequence). CDR3: CASSLEGLLSYEQYF. Here the CDR3 DNA reads TGTGCCAGCAGCTTGGAGGGACTCCTCTCCTACGAGCAGTACTTC.

This clone appeared a few times. The CDR3 nucleotides read TGTGCCAGCAGCTTGGGCCAGGGGCTGTACGAGCAGTACTTC. Protein: CASSLGQGLYEQYF. The chain recombines TRBV5-8 with TRBJ2-7; perhaps TRBD1 as D (6 bases). The length of the CDR3 is 14 residues. V shed 0 bases and J shed 4 bases, with 11 bases lying between them. Per germline, CDR1 SGHTS and CDR2 YDEGEE.

The chain recombines TRBV21-1 with TRBJ2-7; TRBD1 is the table's D call, not checked against the DNA. TRBV21-1 constitutes a pseudogene. This CDR3 contains 13 residues. This CDR3 reads CASSNDEGAKQYF. For the CDR3, the DNA is TGTGCCAGCAGCAACGATGAGGGGGCGAAGCAGTACTTC.

This clone has more than one count but fewer than ten. The chain couples TRBV7-8 to TRBJ2-2; TRBD2 agrees at 7 bases. The V segment lost 3 bases and the J segment 0 bases; nucleotides outside the gene matches: 16. CDR3 length equals 20 residues. Germline V CDR1 and CDR2: SGHVS, FQNEAQ. The CDR3 DNA reads TGTGCCAGCAGCTTCTCTTCTTTCTCGCCGGGACTACCGAACACCGGGGAGCTGTTTTTT. It codes for CASSFSSFSPGLPNTGELFF.

The table lists this clone with a few counts. The chain is built from TRBV7-6 and TRBJ1-3; no reliable D call. The CDR3 spans 14 residues. Germline V lookup: CDR1 SGHVS, CDR2 FNYEAQ. The V and J ends lost 5 bases and 2 bases respectively, with 10 bases between them. CDR3 nucleotides: TGTGCCAGCAGCGCGGGCGCGGCTGGAAACACCATATATTTT. Translating it yields CASSAGAAGNTIYF.

The rearrangement links TRBV11-2 to TRBJ2-7, with D possibly being TRBD2 (5 bases). Germline loops: CDR1 SGHAT, CDR2 FQNNGV. The CDR3 extends over 17 amino acids. Trimming stripped 0 bases from V and 3 bases from J, with 18 bases between. The CDR3 protein is CASSLDPGIAILYEQYF. The CDR3 nucleotides are TGTGCCAGCAGCTTAGATCCCGGAATAGCGATCCTCTACGAGCAGTACTTC.

Remarks on this clone: The germline gene is not matched at one end of the junction; a read error may be the cause. This sequence joins TRBV7-7 and TRBJ2-2, with TRBD1 matching over 8 bases. Germline CDR1 SSHAT, CDR2 FNYEAQ (reference sequence). This CDR3 spans 15 amino acids. The CDR3 region is CASSRQGLNTGELFF. CDR3 coding DNA: TGTGCTAGCAGTCGACAGGGGCTGAACACCGGGGAGCTGTTTTTT.

This clone was found a few times. This chain uses TRBV6-1 with TRBJ2-7; perhaps TRBD2 as D (6 bases). Germline CDR1 is MNHNS and CDR2 is SASEGT. V was cut by 3 bases and J by 1 base, with 10 bases left in between. The CDR3 loop spans 14 amino acids. The CDR3 coding sequence is TGTGCCAGCAGTGAGGAGGGTACTTCCTACGAGCAGTACTTC. Protein: CASSEEGTSYEQYF.

This clone was observed a single time. The chain uses TRBV4-3 and TRBJ1-2, with D hard to call. CDR1 and CDR2 (germline): LGHNA, YSLEER. This CDR3 has 18 residues. V gave up 0 bases and J gave up 3 bases, with 20 bases separating them. CDR3 in amino acids: CASSQEGGTAGKHYGYTF. The CDR3 DNA is TGCGCCAGCAGCCAAGAGGGAGGTACAGCTGGGAAGCACTATGGCTACACCTTC.

This CDR3 is CASSPTSSSYEQYF. The DNA of the CDR3 is TGTGCCAGTAGTCCCACTAGCAGTTCCTACGAGCAGTACTTC. The rearrangement links TRBV19 to TRBJ2-7; the D gene is possibly TRBD2 (6 bases). The germline CDR1 and CDR2 sequences are LNHDA and SQIVND (reference sequence). CDR3 length: 14 residues. Trimming left V 5 bases short and J 1 base short, with 12 bases between.

The chain carries TRBV14 and TRBJ2-2, with 8 bases lining up with TRBD2. The V gene end was trimmed by 4 bases and the J gene end by 2 bases; junction bases not matched to a gene: 3. CDR1 SGHDN and CDR2 FVKESK come from the germline V gene. The CDR3 covers 15 residues. The CDR3 nucleotides are TGTGCCAGCAGCCCTAGCGGGCCTAACACCGGGGAGCTGTTTTTT. Protein sequence: CASSPSGPNTGELFF.